The present TCR beta chain was sequenced within a study of CD8 T cells in ankylosing spondylitis. TCRdb called the 5' RACE reads again in MiXCR, with one record for every CDR3 protein. The table includes a few hundred thousand distinct CDR3 sequences, about 7% detected once. Study-level findings and limits: What seemed typical of ankylosing spondylitis blood was a TCR beta motif built from about 8 highly homologous variants. Reportedly, disease-linked clones are significantly enriched in ankylosing spondylitis patients' matched synovial fluid.

In its sample, this clonotype was seen many times. Its antigen is undetermined. The sequencing sample was made of blood, either unsorted or a sorted T cell fraction (not recorded which). This TCR derives from a male donor with ankylosing spondylitis.

In DNA form, the CDR3 reads TGCAGTGCTACGAACCTGACCGGGTCCTACGAGCAGTACTTC. Translated: CSATNLTGSYEQYF. The rearrangement joins TRBV20-1 to TRBJ2-7; D gene unclear. The CDR3 runs to 14 residues. Trimming took 4 bases from V and 1 from J, leaving 14 bases between them. Germline lookup yields CDR1 DFQATT and CDR2 SNEGSKA (reference sequence).